The clone carrying this TCR beta chain was seen a handful of times. Its antigen is currently unknown. The data stem from a study of T cell repertoires in cytomegalovirus infection. The wider study: A matching HLA type, together with CMV infection, was signaled by public TCR beta signatures.

TCRdb analysed the reads with MiXCR anew, one entry per CDR3 protein. Among 150,000 to 160,000 distinct CDR3 sequences listed, around a quarter were seen once. Study results and caveats: Summed frequency of shared TCR beta families picked out CMV carriers who also had the relevant HLA.

V lost 3 bases, J lost 11 bases, and 16 bases lay in between. The CDR3 is made up of 13 amino acids. This chain links TRBV12-3 or TRBV12-4 with TRBJ1-1, with D possibly TRBD1 on 6 matching bases. The source material was PBMCs. This receptor was obtained from a human donor in good health (CMV status not recorded). Some clones in this sample may be carry-over from other donors' samples. The CDR3 is CASSFVGGGRAFF. The CDR3 region has the DNA TGTGCCAGCAGTTTCGTTGGTGGGGGGCGGGCTTTCTTT.